Sequencing of this T cell receptor (beta chain) was carried out in a study of blood T cell repertoires in COVID-19. Study overall: Some COVID-19 samples were acute and others convalescent; all came from the United States, Italy and Spain. Nucleic acid was either cDNA or gDNA, and it came from T cells, B-cell-depleted T cells, or PBMCs.

In the original analysis: Estimates of nucleated cell counts were drawn from the amplification of reference gene primers. Using immunoSEQ multiplex PCR, the repertoire was profiled, and TCRdb retains in-frame clones only, with some absent. The V and J calls and the clone size are those of that table, but D and trimming were determined from the DNA. The top ten clones hold approximately 5.3% of a sample with 210,000 or so clones, roughly 80% of them seen once. CDR3 length equals 14 residues. From germline, CDR1 is MNHEY and CDR2 SVGEGT. The junction had 2 bases not matched to a gene; V was cut back by 4 bases and J by 1 base.

The sample taken for sequencing was peripheral blood. The receptor comes from a human donor in a cohort sampled during active COVID-19. This rearrangement joins TRBV6-2 or TRBV6-3 to TRBJ2-7; 9 nucleotides agree with TRBD2. CDR3: CASSLTSGSYEQYF. In DNA, the CDR3 is TGTGCCAGCAGTTTGACTAGCGGTTCCTACGAGCAGTACTTC.